Here is one T cell receptor (beta chain) with its context. Its antigen is as yet unknown. A 5'RACE reaction primed in the constant segment made cDNA libraries of TCR alpha and TCR beta, and these carried sample barcodes and UMIs. MiXCR was run by TCRdb on the 5' RACE reads, yielding one entry per CDR3 protein. The sample holds more than 250,000 distinct CDR3 sequences; roughly 17% are singletons and the top ten take roughly 24%. The V end was cut by 5 bases, the J end by 3 bases, with 6 bases between. This CDR3 spans 11 amino acids. Per germline, CDR1 SGHTS and CDR2 YDEGEE. These data are taken from a study of T-cell memory formation after mild COVID-19. For the study at large: TCR clusters largely stayed donor specific.

Findings and limits, study-wide: A balance of CD4 and CD8 characterized clones contracting day 15 to 85, whereas later expanders leaned CD4+.

The TCR comes from a man in his late teens or twenties who had mild COVID-19 (a few samples of this study predate the infection). Cell type and time point are not known. The chain employs TRBV5-8 and TRBJ2-7; D is uncertain. Sequencing input: PBMCs or a T cell subset sorted from them (not recorded which). Here the CDR3 reads CASSKRYEQYV. CDR3 nucleotide sequence: TGTGCCAGCAGTAAGCGCTACGAGCAGTACGTC.